This paragraph reports one T cell receptor (beta chain). The source of the sample is a study of T cells in tuberculosis. Sequencing of TCR-alpha and TCR-beta chains was unpaired. Sequencing was performed with immunoSEQ multiplex PCR; in TCRdb, only in-frame clones are kept and a portion is missing. The sample holds 54,000 or so clones; about 86% are singletons and the top ten take roughly 12%. After thawing and overnight rest, PBMC were stained with GMM-loaded CD1B tetramer, viability dye and anti-CD3 for sorting. The CD1B tetramers carried C32 glucose monomycolate purified from Rhodococcus equi. Tetramer-negative cells, around 110,000 per donor, were also sorted. The TCR originated in an adult woman with latent tuberculosis. The material sequenced was CD1b-GMM tetramer-negative cells sorted from PBMCs.

CDR3 residues: CASSQDGQGNQPQHF. In DNA, the CDR3 is TGCGCCAGCAGCCAAGACGGACAGGGCAATCAGCCCCAGCATTTT. This rearrangement joins TRBV4-1 to TRBJ1-5, with TRBD1 matching 7 bases. This CDR3 spans 15 amino acids. CDR1 MGHRA and CDR2 YSYEKL come from the germline V gene. V was clipped by 0 bases and J by 2 bases; unmatched bases: 1.